The 7 T cell receptor beta chains below were found in one sample sequenced in a study of spatial heterogeneity in lung cancer. Time point meaning: blood at routine non-recurrence follow-up after resection. From the 5' RACE reads, TCRdb called clonotypes with MiXCR, one entry per CDR3 protein. The table lists 45,000 to 50,000 distinct CDR3 sequences, 10% to 15% of them singletons, with around 32% in the top ten. Material: PBMCs, obtained at follow-up. Every receptor here comes from a male donor with early-stage non-small cell lung cancer.

This clonotype was observed a handful of times. The chain recombines TRBV20-1 with TRBJ2-7; no reliable D call. V lost 6 bases and J 7 bases, leaving 13 bases between the germline ends. Germline-derived CDR1 and CDR2 are DFQATT and SNEGSKA (reference sequence). The CDR3 loop spans 11 amino acids. Written as DNA, the CDR3 is TGCAGTGCCCCAACTCCGCATGAGCAGTACTTC. Encoded protein: CSAPTPHEQYF.

The sample holds many counts of this clonotype. This sequence joins TRBV4-2 and TRBJ2-3; 7 nucleotides align to TRBD1. The length of the CDR3 is 15 residues. Germline values: CDR1 LGHNA, CDR2 YNFKEQ. Trimming removed 1 base from V and 0 bases from J; junction bases left unmatched: 1. The chain's CDR3 is CASSQAGQSTDTQYF. The CDR3 DNA reads as TGTGCCAGCAGCCAAGCGGGACAGAGCACAGATACGCAGTATTTT.

This clonotype was seen ten or more times. The rearrangement uses TRBV12-3 or TRBV12-4 and TRBJ2-2, with D perhaps matching TRBD1 (6 bases). The CDR3 sequence is 15 residues long. Trimming stripped 4 bases from V and 0 bases from J, with 9 bases between. The CDR3 DNA reads TGTGCCAGCAGTTCACAGGGTGCGAACACCGGGGAGCTGTTTTTT. The encoded protein is CASSSQGANTGELFF.

This chain links TRBV7-2 with TRBJ2-2, with D possibly TRBD2 on 6 matching bases. Trimming took off 5 bases at V and 2 bases at J, with 15 bases between the two ends. The CDR3 is 16 amino acids. Germline CDR1 is SGHTA and CDR2 is FQGNSA. The CDR3 region is CASSPQGLANTGELFF. As DNA, the CDR3 is TGTGCCAGCAGCCCCCAGGGACTCGCAAACACCGGGGAGCTGTTTTTT.

The V and J genes are TRBV7-2 and TRBJ2-3; 11 bases fit TRBD2. V lost 5 bases, J lost 4 bases, and 5 bases stayed unmatched. This CDR3 is 15 amino acids long. CDR1 and CDR2 (germline): SGHTA, FQGNSA. The CDR3 here is CASSISGGAPDTQYF. In DNA form, the CDR3 reads TGTGCCAGCAGCATTAGCGGGGGGGCCCCAGATACGCAGTATTTT.

The chain links TRBV20-1 to TRBJ1-5, with TRBD1 matching 7 bases. Germline CDR1 and CDR2: DFQATT and SNEGSKA (reference sequence). This CDR3 comprises 15 residues. J gave up 6 bases and V 0 bases, and 8 bases lay outside the gene matches. The CDR3 DNA sequence: TGCAGTGCTAGAGATGCAGGGGGAGTTTCTCAGCCCCAGCATTTT. Translation: CSARDAGGVSQPQHF.

This clonotype was seen a few times. J is TRBJ2-1 and V is TRBV3-1; D remains unclear. The CDR3 covers 12 residues. Trimming stripped 0 bases from V and 8 bases from J, with 5 bases between. Per germline, CDR1 LGHDT and CDR2 YNNKEL (reference sequence). The CDR3 spells CASSQESDEQFF. Written as DNA, the CDR3 is TGTGCCAGCAGCCAAGAATCGGATGAGCAGTTCTTC.